This TCR beta chain was sequenced during a study of T cells in Graves' hyperthyroidism and ophthalmopathy. Trimming shortened V by 3 bases and J by 11 bases, and 13 bases separated the two germline ends. CDR3 size: 12 residues. In germline, CDR1 is SGHKS, CDR2 YYEKEE (reference sequence). RNA transcripts provided the source from which TCR beta CDR3 regions were amplified. Primed by the HTBI set, a first-round RT-PCR was run on the TCR CDR3. TCRdb reanalysed the multiplex PCR reads using MiXCR and keeps one entry per CDR3 protein. Among approximately 640,000 distinct CDR3 sequences listed, around 15% were seen once. This clonotype occurred a few times.

The genes are TRBV5-5 and TRBJ2-3, with D possibly matching TRBD2 (6 bases). The sequence was obtained from a woman under 40 with Graves' hyperthyroidism. Sequences were obtained from blood. DNA for the CDR3: TGTGCCAGCAGCTCGGGACTTAGGGAGCAGTATTTT. Residues: CASSSGLREQYF.